This T cell receptor (beta chain) stems from a study of cytomegalovirus exposure and HLA in healthy donors. Findings of the study overall: It is likely that the observed cluster of highly shared sequence variants was a sequencing artifact. Prior analysis indicated that the majority of TCR beta V segments exhibited productivity approximately 87% or approximately 30% of the time.

Germline lookup yields CDR1 SGHKS and CDR2 YYEKEE (reference sequence). V gave up 0 bases and J gave up 10 bases, with 5 bases separating them. CDR3 length equals 12 residues. Primers for the PCR totalled 60 Vbeta and 13 Jbeta. Here immunoSEQ multiplex PCR was the method, and the copy in TCRdb shows in-frame clones only, minus some. The sample has about 150,000 clones; approximately 79% are singletons. Turning to this clone: Its antigen remains unknown.

This chain uses TRBV5-5 with TRBJ1-6; D unresolved. This clonotype was sampled from a middle-aged man in good health and CMV-seropositive. Sample: PBMCs. The CDR3: CASSLAVSPLHF. The CDR3 DNA reads as TGTGCCAGCAGCTTGGCCGTGTCACCCCTCCACTTT. Full variable domain (rest looked up from reference TRBV5-5 and TRBJ1-6): DAGVTQSPTHLIKTRGQQVTLRCSPISGHKSVSWYQQVLGQGPQFIFQYYEKEERGRGNFPDRFSARQFPNYSSELNVNALLLGDSALYLCASSLAVSPLHFGNGTRLTVT.